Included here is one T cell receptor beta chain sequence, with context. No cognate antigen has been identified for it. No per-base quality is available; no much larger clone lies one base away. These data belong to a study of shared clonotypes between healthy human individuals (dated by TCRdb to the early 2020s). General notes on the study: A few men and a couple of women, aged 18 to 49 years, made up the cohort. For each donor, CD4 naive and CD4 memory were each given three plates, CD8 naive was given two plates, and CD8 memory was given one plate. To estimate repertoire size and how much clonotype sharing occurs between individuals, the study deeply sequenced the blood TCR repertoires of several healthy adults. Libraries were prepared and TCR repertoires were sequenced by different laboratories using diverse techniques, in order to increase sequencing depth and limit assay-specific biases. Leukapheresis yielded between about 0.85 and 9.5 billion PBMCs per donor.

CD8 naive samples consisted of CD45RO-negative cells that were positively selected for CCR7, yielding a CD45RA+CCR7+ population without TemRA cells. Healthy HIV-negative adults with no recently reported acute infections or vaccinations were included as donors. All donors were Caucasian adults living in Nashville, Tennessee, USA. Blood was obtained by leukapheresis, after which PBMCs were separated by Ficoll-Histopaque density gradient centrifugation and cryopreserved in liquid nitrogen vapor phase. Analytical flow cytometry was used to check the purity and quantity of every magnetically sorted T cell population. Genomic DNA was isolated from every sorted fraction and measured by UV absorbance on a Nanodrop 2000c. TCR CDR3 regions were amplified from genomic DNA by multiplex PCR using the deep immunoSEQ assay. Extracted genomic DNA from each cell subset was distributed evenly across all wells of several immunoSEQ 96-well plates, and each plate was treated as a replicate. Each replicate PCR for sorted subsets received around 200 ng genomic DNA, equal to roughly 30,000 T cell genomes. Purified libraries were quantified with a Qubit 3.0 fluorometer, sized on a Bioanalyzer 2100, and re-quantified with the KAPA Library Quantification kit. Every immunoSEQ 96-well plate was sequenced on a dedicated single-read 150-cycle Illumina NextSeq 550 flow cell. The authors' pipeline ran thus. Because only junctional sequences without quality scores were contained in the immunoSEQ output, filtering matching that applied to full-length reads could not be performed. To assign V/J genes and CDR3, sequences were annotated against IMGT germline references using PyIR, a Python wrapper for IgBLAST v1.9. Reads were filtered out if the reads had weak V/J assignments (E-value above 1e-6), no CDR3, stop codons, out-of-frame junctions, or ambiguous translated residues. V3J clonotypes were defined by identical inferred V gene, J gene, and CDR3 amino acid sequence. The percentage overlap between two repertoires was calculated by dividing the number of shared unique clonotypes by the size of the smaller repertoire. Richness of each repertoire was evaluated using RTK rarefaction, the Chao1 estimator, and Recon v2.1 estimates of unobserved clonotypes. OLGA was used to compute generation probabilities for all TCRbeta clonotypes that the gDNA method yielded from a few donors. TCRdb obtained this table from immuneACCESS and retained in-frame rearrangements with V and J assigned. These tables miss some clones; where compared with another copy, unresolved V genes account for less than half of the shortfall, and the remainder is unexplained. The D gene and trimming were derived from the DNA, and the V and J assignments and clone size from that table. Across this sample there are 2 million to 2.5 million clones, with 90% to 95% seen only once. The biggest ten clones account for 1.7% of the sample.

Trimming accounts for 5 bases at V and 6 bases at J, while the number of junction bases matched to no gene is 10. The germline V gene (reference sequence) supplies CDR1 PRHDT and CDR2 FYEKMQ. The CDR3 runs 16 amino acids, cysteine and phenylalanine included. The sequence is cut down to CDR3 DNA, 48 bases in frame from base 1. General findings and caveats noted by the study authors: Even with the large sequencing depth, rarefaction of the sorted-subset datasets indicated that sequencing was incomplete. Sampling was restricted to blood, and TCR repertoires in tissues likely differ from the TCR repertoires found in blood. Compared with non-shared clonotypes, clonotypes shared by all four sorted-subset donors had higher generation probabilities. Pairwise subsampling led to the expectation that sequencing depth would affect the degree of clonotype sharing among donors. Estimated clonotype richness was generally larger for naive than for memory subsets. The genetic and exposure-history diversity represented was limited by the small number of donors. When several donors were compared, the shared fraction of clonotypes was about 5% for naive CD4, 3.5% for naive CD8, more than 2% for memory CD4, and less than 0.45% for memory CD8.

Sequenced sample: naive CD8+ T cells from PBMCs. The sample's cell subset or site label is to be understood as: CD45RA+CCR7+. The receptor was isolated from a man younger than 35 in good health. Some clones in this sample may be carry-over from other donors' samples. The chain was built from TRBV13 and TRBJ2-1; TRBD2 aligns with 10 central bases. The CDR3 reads CASSLRTSGYTNEQFF. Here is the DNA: TGTGCCAGCAGCCTTCGGACTAGCGGATACACCAATGAGCAGTTCTTC.